The clone carrying this T cell receptor (beta chain) has only a few counts. The antigen remains undetermined. V dropped 8 bases and J dropped 3 bases, with 10 bases sitting between them. The CDR3 extends over 12 amino acids. From germline, CDR1 is MNHEY and CDR2 SMNVEV (reference sequence). This sample stems from a study of cytomegalovirus exposure and HLA in healthy donors. Study-level findings and limits: A few of the chains that were CMV-associated were confirmed in vitro to be specific for CMV antigens.

60 Vbeta and 13 Jbeta primers were used in PCR. Libraries were prepared by immunoSEQ multiplex PCR; TCRdb keeps only in-frame clonotypes and omits some of them. The table includes more than 150,000 clones, 77% detected once. The genes are TRBV27 and TRBJ2-5; TRBD2 might be the D (6 bases). Sequencing used PBMCs. This TCR was sampled from a man aged 18 to 29 in good health and CMV-seronegative. The CDR3 sequence: CASGRREETQYF. Written as DNA, the CDR3 is TGTGCCAGCGGAAGGAGGGAAGAGACCCAGTACTTC.